A selection of T cell receptor beta chains follows, all from one sample in a study of T cells in Graves' hyperthyroidism and ophthalmopathy. TCRdb called the multiplex PCR reads again in MiXCR, with one record for every CDR3 protein. The sample holds approximately 370,000 distinct CDR3 sequences; approximately 18% are singletons and the top ten take roughly a third. Input material: blood. The source is a woman aged 30 to 39 with Graves' hyperthyroidism that later progressed to Graves' ophthalmopathy. CDR3s include the opening cysteine and the closing phenylalanine or tryptophan. D genes are given only for firm matches. Only part of the rows carry a size: once, few, many, or a class if the clone is expanded.

>TRBV28|TRBJ2-7|NA|TRBD1
CASSLQGAEEQYF
TGTGCCAGCAGTTTACAGGGGGCGGAGGAGCAGTACTTC
>TRBV6-2/TRBV6-3|TRBJ1-2|many|NA
CASTGDHGALNGYTF
TGTGCCAGCACCGGGGACCACGGGGCATTGAATGGCTACACCTTC
>TRBV3-1|TRBJ1-4|many|TRBD1
CASSPGRGNEKLFF
TGTGCCAGCAGCCCCGGCAGGGGGAATGAAAAACTGTTTTTT
>TRBV13|TRBJ1-1|many|NA
CASRSFSLSAFF
TGTGCCAGCAGATCTTTCTCCTTATCCGCTTTCTTT
>TRBV7-9|TRBJ1-4|few|TRBD1
CASSVYRGNNGKLFF
TGTGCCAGCAGCGTGTACAGGGGAAATAATGGAAAACTGTTTTTT
>TRBV27|TRBJ2-6|few|TRBD2
CASSFIAGIGANVLTF
TGTGCCAGCAGTTTTATAGCGGGAATTGGGGCCAACGTCCTGACTTTC
>TRBV20-1|TRBJ1-6|NA|NA
CSARRGRLGDSPLHF
TGCAGTGCTAGACGTGGGCGGCTTGGAGATTCACCCCTCCACTTT
>TRBV15|TRBJ2-7|NA|TRBD2
CATSLLGTRNPYEQYF
TGTGCCACCAGCCTACTTGGGACTAGAAACCCCTACGAGCAGTACTTC
>TRBV7-2|TRBJ2-7|NA|NA
CASSLVHSSSYEQYF
TGTGCCAGCAGCTTAGTACATTCCTCCTCCTACGAGCAGTACTTC
>TRBV7-9|TRBJ2-3|few|NA
CASSLDPTTSTDTQYF
TGTGCCAGCAGCTTAGATCCAACGACTAGCACAGATACGCAGTATTTT
>TRBV4-1|TRBJ1-3|few|NA
CASSQEVGQTSGNTIYF
TGCGCCAGCAGCCAGGAGGTAGGACAGACCTCTGGAAACACCATATATTTT
>TRBV19|TRBJ1-5|NA|NA
CASTSTGYGSNQPQHF
TGTGCCAGTACCTCAACCGGCTACGGGAGCAATCAGCCCCAGCATTTT
>TRBV5-1|TRBJ1-1|many|NA
CASSFGLTTVMNTEAFF
TGCGCCAGCAGCTTCGGGCTAACCACCGTCATGAACACTGAAGCTTTCTTT
>TRBV2|TRBJ2-7|many|NA
CASSEHLDQQYF
TGTGCCAGCAGTGAACACCTCGACCAGCAGTACTTC
>TRBV5-6|TRBJ2-3|many|NA
CASSSWTGRSTDTQYF
TGTGCCAGCAGCTCCTGGACGGGAAGGTCCACAGATACGCAGTATTTT
>TRBV5-1|TRBJ2-5|few|NA
CASSLGSGGAETQYF
TGCGCCAGCAGCTTGGGGTCCGGGGGAGCAGAGACCCAGTACTTC
>TRBV20-1|TRBJ1-2|NA|NA
CSALRQFDYGYTF
TGCAGTGCTTTGCGACAGTTTGACTATGGCTACACCTTC
>TRBV7-9|TRBJ2-3|few|NA
CASSLPEASTDTQYF
TGTGCCAGCAGCTTACCGGAAGCTAGCACAGATACGCAGTATTTT
>TRBV25-1|TRBJ2-2|NA|NA
CASSDPGADTGELFF
TGTGCCAGCAGTGATCCTGGGGCGGACACCGGGGAGCTGTTTTTT
>TRBV6-1|TRBJ1-6|NA|NA
CASSTYSTLRPLHF
TGTGCCAGCAGTACATACTCGACGCTTCGACCCCTCCACTTT
>TRBV4-1|TRBJ2-3|many|NA
CASSLYVTDTQYF
TGCGCCAGCAGCCTATACGTCACAGATACGCAGTATTTT
>TRBV25-1|TRBJ2-2|NA|TRBD2
CASSVLGTSGTYTGELFF
TGTGCCAGCAGTGTCCTCGGGACTAGCGGGACTTACACCGGGGAGCTGTTTTTT
>TRBV10-3|TRBJ2-7|many|NA
CAIRVSPREAGSYEQYF
TGTGCCATCAGGGTAAGCCCCAGGGAGGCCGGCTCCTACGAGCAGTACTTC
>TRBV30|TRBJ1-5|few|NA
CAWSVQTNQPQHF
TGTGCCTGGAGTGTACAGACAAATCAGCCCCAGCATTTT
>TRBV28|TRBJ2-3|many|NA
CASLGVSNTQYF
TGTGCCAGCCTGGGTGTATCGAATACGCAGTATTTT
>TRBV6-1|TRBJ2-7|many|TRBD2
CASNTPGLAGIYEQYF
TGTGCCAGCAACACCCCGGGACTAGCGGGAATCTACGAGCAGTACTTC
>TRBV20-1|TRBJ1-5|many|NA
CSARSQGGNQPQHF
TGCAGTGCTAGGAGCCAGGGAGGGAATCAGCCCCAGCATTTT
>TRBV29-1|TRBJ2-1|many|NA
CSAQVSSYNEQFF
TGCAGCGCCCAGGTTAGCTCCTACAATGAGCAGTTCTTC
>TRBV2|TRBJ2-5|many|TRBD2
CASKAGEETQYF
TGTGCCAGTAAAGCGGGAGAAGAGACCCAGTACTTC
>TRBV7-2|TRBJ1-6|many|NA
CASSTSGTPNSPLHF
TGTGCCAGCAGCACCAGCGGGACACCGAATTCACCCCTCCACTTT
>TRBV12-5|TRBJ2-1|many|TRBD2
CASGTGLASGEQFF
TGTGCTAGTGGAACAGGACTAGCTAGCGGTGAGCAGTTCTTC
>TRBV7-9|TRBJ1-3|many|NA
CASSLAVRGNTIYF
TGTGCCAGCAGCTTAGCGGTCAGAGGAAACACCATATATTTT
>TRBV2|TRBJ1-1|many|TRBD1
CASRPDRVYAFF
TGTGCCAGCAGACCGGACAGGGTCTATGCTTTCTTT
>TRBV7-8|TRBJ2-1|many|TRBD2
CASSLPRSGGVGNEQFF
TGTGCCAGCAGCCTCCCGCGTAGCGGGGGGGTGGGCAATGAGCAGTTCTTC
>TRBV7-6|TRBJ2-3|many|NA
CASSLAVSTDTQYF
TGTGCCAGCAGCTTAGCGGTTTCCACAGATACGCAGTATTTT
>TRBV11-2|TRBJ1-4|NA|NA
CASSRSYAGDEKLFF
TGTGCCAGCAGCCGATCTTACGCGGGGGATGAAAAACTGTTTTTT
>TRBV6-1|TRBJ2-5|many|NA
CASQTTYLGETQYF
TGTGCCAGCCAGACGACCTATTTAGGGGAGACCCAGTACTTC
>TRBV6-1|TRBJ2-1|NA|TRBD2
CAIRGGLAGPSYNEQFF
TGTGCCATCAGGGGGGGACTAGCGGGACCCTCCTACAATGAGCAGTTCTTC
>TRBV12-5|TRBJ2-3|few|TRBD2
CASGGGRATDTQYF
TGTGCTAGTGGGGGAGGGCGGGCCACAGATACGCAGTATTTT
>TRBV6-2/TRBV6-3|TRBJ2-1|NA|NA
CASRGWASSYNEQFF
TGTGCCAGCAGGGGGTGGGCGAGCTCCTACAATGAGCAGTTCTTC
>TRBV11-2|TRBJ2-7|many|NA
CASSFKGGSYEQYF
TGTGCCAGCAGCTTTAAGGGGGGTAGCTACGAGCAGTACTTC
>TRBV7-8|TRBJ1-1|NA|TRBD1
CASSPVKRTGGKFEAFF
TGTGCCAGCAGCCCAGTAAAAAGGACAGGCGGAAAGTTTGAAGCTTTCTTT
>TRBV19|TRBJ1-5|many|TRBD1
CASRPGTANRPSNQPQHF
TGTGCCAGTAGGCCCGGGACAGCTAACAGACCTAGCAATCAGCCCCAGCATTTT
>TRBV7-9|TRBJ2-3|few|TRBD2
CASSLVPSGGADTQYF
TGTGCCAGCAGCTTAGTGCCTAGCGGGGGGGCAGATACGCAGTATTTT
>TRBV28|TRBJ2-5|many|TRBD2
CASSSSRGSGRETQYF
TGTGCCAGCAGCTCCTCTCGCGGTAGCGGGAGAGAGACCCAGTACTTC
>TRBV6-1|TRBJ2-7|few|NA
CASSEAGVGGGYEQYF
TGTGCCAGCAGTGAAGCGGGGGTGGGGGGAGGTTACGAGCAGTACTTC
>TRBV29-1|TRBJ1-1|many|NA
CSVLTVMNTEAFF
TGCAGCGTGTTGACAGTGATGAACACTGAAGCTTTCTTT
>TRBV12-3/TRBV12-4|TRBJ2-6|many|NA
CASSYWSGRSKANVLTF
TGTGCCAGCAGTTATTGGTCAGGGCGTTCTAAGGCCAACGTCCTGACTTTC
>TRBV25-1|TRBJ2-2|many|NA
CASSGTPRGSESFYSNTGELFF
TGTGCCAGCAGTGGGACCCCACGAGGGTCAGAATCCTTCTATTCGAACACCGGGGAGCTGTTTTTT
>TRBV18|TRBJ2-3|many|TRBD2
CASSPPQTSGRAISTDTQYF
TGTGCCAGCTCACCACCCCAAACTAGCGGGAGGGCCATTAGCACAGATACGCAGTATTTT
>TRBV7-9|TRBJ2-1|NA|TRBD1
CASSPGQGVGEQFF
TGTGCCAGCAGCCCCGGACAGGGGGTAGGTGAGCAGTTCTTC
>TRBV7-2|TRBJ2-3|few|NA
CASSLLARGTDTQYF
TGTGCCAGCAGCTTACTAGCGCGGGGCACAGATACGCAGTATTTT
>TRBV6-1|TRBJ1-5|few|TRBD1
CASSHDRGSLYSNQPQHF
TGTGCCAGCAGCCATGACAGGGGTTCCCTTTATAGCAATCAGCCCCAGCATTTT
>TRBV29-1|TRBJ2-5|NA|NA
CSVETPGRQETQYF
TGCAGCGTTGAAACCCCAGGGCGTCAAGAGACCCAGTACTTC